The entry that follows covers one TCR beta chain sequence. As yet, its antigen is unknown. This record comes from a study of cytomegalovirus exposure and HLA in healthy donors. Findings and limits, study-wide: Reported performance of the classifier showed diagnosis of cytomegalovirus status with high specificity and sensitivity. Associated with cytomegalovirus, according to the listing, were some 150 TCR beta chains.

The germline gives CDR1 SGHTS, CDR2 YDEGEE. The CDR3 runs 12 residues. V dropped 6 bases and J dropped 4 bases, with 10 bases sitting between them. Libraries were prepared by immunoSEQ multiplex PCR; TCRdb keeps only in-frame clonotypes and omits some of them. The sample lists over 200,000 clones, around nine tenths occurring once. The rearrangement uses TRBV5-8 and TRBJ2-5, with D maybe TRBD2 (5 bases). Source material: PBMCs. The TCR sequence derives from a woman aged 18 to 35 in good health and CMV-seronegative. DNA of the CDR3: TGTGCCAGCACCGGGGATCTAGAGACCCAGTACTTC. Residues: CASTGDLETQYF. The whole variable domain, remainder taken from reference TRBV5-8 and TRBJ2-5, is EAGVTQSPTHLIKTRGQQATLRCSPISGHTSVYWYQQALGLGLQFLLWYDEGEERNRGNFPPRFSGRQFPNYSSELNVNALELEDSALYLCASTGDLETQYFGPGTRLLVL.